The 23 T cell receptor beta chains in this list originate from one sample, sequenced in a study of T cell responses to AZD1222 COVID-19 vaccine. Profiling relied on immunoSEQ multiplex PCR, and the TCRdb table lists in-frame clones only, not all of them. The data hold about 110,000 clones, with around 86% observed a single time. The sample was peripheral blood, taken on day 0 of AZD1222 vaccination. All receptors come from an adult in good health.

CDR3 residues: CASARVDTEAFF. The CDR3 nucleotides are TGTGCCAGCGCCAGGGTGGACACTGAAGCTTTCTTT. The gene calls are TRBV5-6 and TRBJ1-1; maybe TRBD1 (5 bases). Germline CDR1 SGHDT, CDR2 YYEEEE. This CDR3 is built from 12 residues. Trimming took off 7 bases at V and 3 bases at J, with 10 bases between the two ends. Combining the CDR3 with reference TRBV5-6 and TRBJ1-1 gives the whole variable domain DAGVTQSPTHLIKTRGQQVTLRCSPKSGHDTVSWYQQALGQGPQFIFQYYEEEERQRGNFPDRFSGHQFPNYSSELNVNALLLGDSALYLCASARVDTEAFFGQGTRLTVV.

This chain links TRBV27 with TRBJ1-3, with a tentative D call TRBD1 (6 bases). CDR3 length: 13 residues. The germline V and J ends were trimmed by 4 bases and 5 bases, with 9 bases remaining between them. Germline V gene data show CDR1 as MNHEY and CDR2 as SMNVEV (reference sequence). In DNA, the CDR3 is TGTGCCAGCAGTTCCCAGGGGAGAAACACCATATATTTT. As protein: CASSSQGRNTIYF.

The chain carries TRBV19 and TRBJ1-1; D gene unclear. CDR1 is LNHDA, CDR2 SQIVND, per germline (reference sequence). This CDR3 comprises 10 residues. In nucleotides, the CDR3 is TGTGCAGTAGGAGGCACTGAAGCTTTCTTT. Residues: CAVGGTEAFF.

This sequence joins TRBV28 and TRBJ1-4; D gene ambiguous. Germline CDR1 and CDR2: MDHEN and SYDVKM. This CDR3 is 11 amino acids long. V gave up 6 bases and J gave up 1 base, with 0 bases separating them. CDR3 in amino acids: CASRTNEKLFF. DNA for the CDR3: TGTGCCAGCAGAACTAATGAAAAACTGTTTTTT.

This CDR3 is CASRPGAGVGYTF. The CDR3 bases are TGCGCCAGCAGGCCCGGGGCAGGGGTTGGCTACACCTTC. This sequence joins TRBV10-2 and TRBJ1-2; the D gene is possibly TRBD1 (6 bases). Germline V gene lookup returns CDR1 WSHSY and CDR2 SAAADI. Between the trimmed V and J ends, which lost 6 bases and 7 bases, there was a span of 15 bases. The CDR3 length is 13 residues.

In DNA, the CDR3 is TGTGCCAGCAGCTTGGTTAGCTATGGCTACACCTTC. Amino acids: CASSLVSYGYTF. The rearrangement links TRBV5-6 to TRBJ1-2; no clear D. The V and J ends lost 0 bases and 4 bases respectively, with 4 bases between them. The CDR3 spans 12 residues. CDR1 and CDR2 from the germline V gene are SGHDT and YYEEEE.

The chain has TRBV29-1 and TRBJ2-1; D is unresolved. Germline values: CDR1 SQVTM, CDR2 ANQGSEA. Trimming shortened V by 3 bases and J by 11 bases, and 8 bases separated the two germline ends. The CDR3 loop spans 10 amino acids. The CDR3 is CSVDWGKQFF. The CDR3 DNA reads TGCAGCGTTGACTGGGGAAAGCAGTTCTTC.

This chain uses TRBV6-6 with TRBJ1-6; 8 positions agree with TRBD1. CDR3 length equals 17 residues. Germline assignment: CDR1 MNHNY and CDR2 SVGAGI (reference sequence). After removal of 6 bases from V and 0 bases from J, the junction contained 7 bases not matched to a gene. The CDR3 region is CASSRQGISSYNSPLHF. The CDR3, as DNA: TGTGCCAGCAGCCGACAGGGGATTAGCTCCTATAATTCACCCCTCCACTTT.

The J gene is TRBJ2-7, the V gene TRBV5-1; D is uncertain. V lost 5 bases, J lost 0 bases, and 9 bases lay in between. Germline CDR1 reads SGHRS; CDR2 reads YFSETQ. The CDR3 consists of 13 residues. The CDR3 region has the DNA TGCGCCAGCAGGCCCGCGAGCTCCTACGAGCAGTACTTC. It translates to CASRPASSYEQYF.

CDR3 coding DNA: TGTGCCAGCAGTCTCGAACGGGAAACCACTGAAGCTTTCTTT. It is translated as CASSLERETTEAFF. The chain carries TRBV4-2 and TRBJ1-1; D remains unclear. Germline V gene sequence: CDR1 LGHNA, CDR2 YNFKEQ. V dropped 6 bases and J dropped 4 bases, with 15 bases sitting between them. This CDR3 is 14 amino acids long.

This clone was seen a few times. J is TRBJ1-2 and V is TRBV29-1; TRBD1 might be the D (6 bases). Germline V CDR1 and CDR2: SQVTM, ANQGSEA. V was trimmed by 3 bases and J by 6 bases, leaving 17 bases between them. The CDR3 sequence is 14 residues long. The CDR3 spells CSVDLQGTTNGYTF. The CDR3 DNA is TGCAGCGTTGACCTACAGGGAACGACTAATGGCTACACCTTC.

The V and J genes are TRBV5-5 and TRBJ1-1, with D unresolved. The CDR3 totals 15 residues. CDR1 SGHKS and CDR2 YYEKEE come from the germline V gene (reference sequence). V was shortened by 4 bases and J by 6 bases, with 19 bases between the two germline ends. CDR3: CASSRSRVPTPEAFF. The CDR3 DNA is TGTGCCAGCAGCAGAAGCCGGGTCCCGACCCCTGAAGCTTTCTTT.

The rearrangement links TRBV3-1 (or the pseudogene TRBV3-2) to TRBJ1-2; the match to TRBD1 covers 8 bases. The CDR3 has 13 amino acids. J was trimmed by 4 bases and V by 4 bases; bases with no gene match: 2. Per the germline V gene, CDR1 is LGHDT and CDR2 is YNNKEL (reference sequence). The CDR3 reads CASSPGQVYGYTF. CDR3 bases: TGTGCCAGCAGCCCGGGACAGGTCTATGGCTACACCTTC.

In its sample, this clone was seen once. The V call is TRBV6-5, the J call TRBJ1-1; D is ambiguous. The V end was cut by 2 bases, the J end by 4 bases, with 8 bases between. The germline V gene encodes CDR1 MNHEY and CDR2 SVGAGI. This CDR3 is 13 amino acids long. CDR3 nucleotides: TGTGCCAGCAGTTACGGTCTCCGCACTGAAGCTTTCTTT. This codes for CASSYGLRTEAFF.

J is TRBJ2-7 and V is TRBV7-2; D is possibly TRBD1 (6 bases). The CDR3 is 14 amino acids. V gave up 10 bases and J gave up 3 bases, with 19 bases separating them. CDR1 and CDR2 from the germline V gene are SGHTA and FQGNSA. CDR3 loop: CATTQTGRYYEQYF. In DNA, the CDR3 is TGTGCCACCACACAGACAGGACGCTACTACGAGCAGTACTTC. Filled out from reference TRBV7-2 and TRBJ2-7, the complete variable domain reads GAGVSQSPSNKVTEKGKDVELRCDPISGHTALYWYRQSLGQGLEFLIYFQGNSAPDKSGLPSDRFSAERTGGSVSTLTIQRTQQEDSAVYLCATTQTGRYYEQYFGPGTRLTVT.

The rearrangement uses TRBV4-2 and TRBJ1-1; maybe TRBD1 (5 bases). V lost 0 bases and J lost 0, with 17 bases in between. The germline V gene encodes CDR1 LGHNA and CDR2 YNFKEQ. The CDR3 consists of 18 residues. The CDR3 is CASSQEAHGGQLNTEAFF. In DNA form, the CDR3 reads TGTGCCAGCAGCCAAGAAGCGCATGGAGGACAATTGAACACTGAAGCTTTCTTT.

This clone was observed once. The J gene is TRBJ1-6, the V gene TRBV6-5; tentatively, D is TRBD1 (5 bases). The V and J ends lost 5 bases and 6 bases respectively, with 8 bases between them. Germline CDR1 and CDR2: MNHEY and SVGAGI. The CDR3 extends over 13 amino acids. CDR3 sequence: CASSRDFNSPLHF. The CDR3, as DNA: TGTGCCAGCAGTCGGGACTTTAATTCACCCCTCCACTTT.

The rearrangement uses TRBV4-3 and TRBJ1-2; D perhaps matches TRBD1 (6 bases). In germline, CDR1 is LGHNA, CDR2 YSLEER. Trimming removed 3 bases from V and 3 bases from J, with 11 bases in between. The CDR3 is 14 residues long. The CDR3 here is CASSQARTDYGYTF. In DNA, the CDR3 is TGCGCCAGCAGCCAGGCTAGGACAGACTATGGCTACACCTTC.

The V call is TRBV7-2, the J call TRBJ2-7, with 9 nucleotides matching TRBD2. Germline V lookup: CDR1 SGHTA, CDR2 FQGNSA. V was pared by 4 bases and J by 2 bases, with 6 bases of the junction left unmatched. The CDR3 consists of 15 residues. The CDR3 sequence: CASSYRTSDAYEQYF. In nucleotides, the CDR3 is TGTGCCAGCAGCTACCGGACTAGCGACGCCTACGAGCAGTACTTC. The complete variable domain, with remaining parts taken from reference TRBV7-2 and TRBJ2-7, reads GAGVSQSPSNKVTEKGKDVELRCDPISGHTALYWYRQSLGQGLEFLIYFQGNSAPDKSGLPSDRFSAERTGGSVSTLTIQRTQQEDSAVYLCASSYRTSDAYEQYFGPGTRLTVT.

The chain employs TRBV11-2 and TRBJ2-4; 8 nucleotides match TRBD2. The CDR3 runs 22 residues. In germline, CDR1 is SGHAT, CDR2 FQNNGV. The V and J ends lost 6 bases and 0 bases, in that order; junction bases with no gene match: 25. Here the CDR3 reads CASSHVRGSASSGGLAKNIQYF. The CDR3 DNA follows: TGTGCCAGCAGTCATGTTCGGGGGTCCGCATCCAGCGGGGGCTTAGCCAAAAACATTCAGTACTTC.

This chain links TRBV6-6 with TRBJ1-1, with no clear D. V was trimmed by 0 bases and J by 0 bases, leaving 5 bases between them. The CDR3 is made up of 14 amino acids. CDR1 and CDR2 from the germline V gene are MNHNY and SVGAGI (reference sequence). The CDR3 is CASSYSGLNTEAFF. The CDR3 DNA reads TGTGCCAGCAGTTACTCAGGGCTGAACACTGAAGCTTTCTTT.

This rearrangement joins TRBV9 to TRBJ2-7; 7 bases are shared with TRBD2. With 2 bases clipped from V and 5 bases from J, the junction kept 4 bases outside the gene matches. CDR1 and CDR2 (germline): SGDLS, YYNGEE. CDR3 size: 13 residues. The CDR3 is CASSVGGTNEQYF. The CDR3 coding sequence is TGTGCCAGCAGCGTGGGGGGGACTAACGAGCAGTACTTC.

The rearrangement links TRBV5-6 to TRBJ1-2; D gene uncertain. V was shortened by 0 bases and J by 5 bases, with 8 bases between the two germline ends. From germline, CDR1 is SGHDT and CDR2 YYEEEE. This CDR3 region has 13 residues. CDR3 in amino acids: CASSLGRVYGYTF. The CDR3 bases are TGTGCCAGCAGCTTGGGGCGGGTATATGGCTACACCTTC.